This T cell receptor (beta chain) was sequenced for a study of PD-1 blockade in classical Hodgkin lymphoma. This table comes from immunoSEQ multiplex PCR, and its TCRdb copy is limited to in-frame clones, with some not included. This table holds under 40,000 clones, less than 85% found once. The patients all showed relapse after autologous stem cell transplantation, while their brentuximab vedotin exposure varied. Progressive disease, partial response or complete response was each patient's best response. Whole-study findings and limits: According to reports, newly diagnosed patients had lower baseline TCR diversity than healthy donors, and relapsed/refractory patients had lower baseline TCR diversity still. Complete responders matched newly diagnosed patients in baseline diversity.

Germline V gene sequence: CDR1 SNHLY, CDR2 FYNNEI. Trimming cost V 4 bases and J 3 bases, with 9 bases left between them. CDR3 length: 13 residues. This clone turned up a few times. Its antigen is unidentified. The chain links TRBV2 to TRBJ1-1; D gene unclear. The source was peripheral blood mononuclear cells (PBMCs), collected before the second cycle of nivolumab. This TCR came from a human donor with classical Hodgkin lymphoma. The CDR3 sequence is CASSVNKYTEAFF. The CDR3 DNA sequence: TGTGCCAGCAGTGTTAACAAATACACTGAAGCTTTCTTT.